The clone carrying this TCR beta chain was picked up many times. Its specificity is unknown. TCRdb itself ran the reads through MiXCR, one entry per CDR3 protein. The data show around 74,000 distinct CDR3 sequences, 3.7% seen once. These data are taken from a study of T cell repertoires in cytomegalovirus infection. Study-level background: In public TCR beta signatures, there were indications of both CMV infection and matching HLA type. General study points: CMV carriers having the relevant HLA were flagged by cumulative public TCR beta family frequency. The study found HLA-C-restricted CMV-specific TCR beta clonotypes dominating the ex vivo response.

Per germline, CDR1 SGHTA and CDR2 FQGNSA. The CDR3 runs 16 residues. V was pared by 3 bases and J by 0 bases, with 9 bases between. V gene TRBV7-2 combines with J gene TRBJ1-6; D gene uncertain. The sequence came from a human donor in good health (CMV status not recorded). Some clones in this sample may be carry-over from other donors' samples. Sequencing was done on a sample of PBMCs. The CDR3 DNA sequence: TGTGCCAGCAGCTTGTCTGGCACCTCCTATAATTCACCCCTCCACTTT. Its protein is CASSLSGTSYNSPLHF.